The T cell receptor (beta chain) under discussion was sequenced for a study of control samples from healthy donors and cancer patients. CDR1 and CDR2 from the germline V gene are MDHEN and SYDVKM. J lost 5 bases, V lost 6 bases, and 16 bases had no gene match. CDR3 length: 18 residues. Clones were read by immunoSEQ multiplex PCR, and TCRdb kept only the in-frame ones, dropping some. The sample lists about 140,000 clones, roughly 89% occurring once. The source of this sequence is a man between 25 and 39 years old in good health. Specimen: blood. This chain connects TRBV28 to TRBJ2-5; TRBD2 matches at 12 bases. The CDR3 DNA sequence: TGTGCCAGCAGCTCACTTTCTAGCGGGAGGGCCCTCCGGGAGACCCAGTACTTC. It translates to CASSSLSSGRALRETQYF.